The 28 T cell receptor beta chains given below trace back to one sample, sequenced in a study of CXCR3-negative and CXCR3-positive naive CD8 T cells. Study observations and caveats: More hydrophobic TRB CDR3s were found in CXCR3-positive naive cells than in CXCR3-negative naive cells.

Their specific antigens are unknown. TRB cDNA was prepared as libraries by UMI-labeled 5' RACE. TCRdb processed the 5' RACE reads again and assigns one entry to each CDR3 protein, with no DNA. The sample data list about 110,000 distinct CDR3 sequences. Material for sequencing was naive CXCR3+ CD8+ T cells from blood. Specified subset: CD45RO-CCR7+CD27+CD95- naive CD8+ T cells expressing CXCR3 (TNR3+). The origin of the receptors is a human donor in good health. Some clones in this sample may be carry-over from other donors' samples.

CDR3 loop: CASSQIDTGLAGRNEQFF. This chain uses TRBV6-2 or TRBV6-3 with TRBJ2-1; lacking DNA, the TRBD2 call made by TCRdb goes unchecked. This CDR3 spans 18 amino acids. Germline V CDR1 and CDR2: MNHEY, SVGEGT.

The chain combines TRBV2 with TRBJ2-2; TCRdb names TRBD2, which stays unverified in the absence of DNA. CDR1 and CDR2 from the germline V gene are SNHLY and FYNNEI. This CDR3 is 12 amino acids long. The CDR3 reads CARRDATGELFF. Variable domain in full (rest from reference TRBV2 and TRBJ2-2): EPEVTQTPSHQVTQMGQEVILRCVPISNHLYFYWYRQILGQKVEFLVSFYNNEISEKSEIFDDQFSVERPDGSNFTLKIRSTKLEDSAMYFCARRDATGELFFGEGSRLTVL.

This chain uses TRBV29-1 with TRBJ2-1; TCRdb gives TRBD2 as the D gene, but with no DNA this cannot be confirmed. Germline V CDR1 and CDR2: SQVTM, ANQGSEA. The CDR3 has 13 residues. The chain's CDR3 is CSVRGLAGPEQFF.

V gene TRBV7-9 combines with J gene TRBJ2-7. The V gene's germline CDR1 is SEHNR and CDR2 FQNEAQ (reference sequence). This CDR3 has 11 residues. The CDR3 loop is CASSSEYEQYF.

The V gene is TRBV29-1, the J gene TRBJ1-5; TCRdb lists TRBD1, though no DNA is available to test this call. Per germline, CDR1 SQVTM and CDR2 ANQGSEA. CDR3 length: 18 amino acids. The CDR3 sequence is CSDTDRGSSRGRNQPQHF.

This sequence joins TRBV6-2 or TRBV6-3 and TRBJ2-2; TCRdb's D call, TRBD2, is unchecked because there is no DNA. The germline CDR1 and CDR2 sequences are MNHEY and SVGEGT. The CDR3 is 16 amino acids. CDR3 sequence reads: CASSPFGSGETGELFF.

The chain links TRBV5-5 to TRBJ1-1. CDR3 size: 14 residues. Per germline, CDR1 SGHKS and CDR2 YYEKEE (reference sequence). Here the CDR3 reads CASSLGVANTEAFF.

The chain carries TRBV7-3 and TRBJ1-4; there is no DNA to check the TCRdb D call of TRBD1. This CDR3 spans 15 amino acids. Germline assignment: CDR1 SGHTA and CDR2 FQGTGA. This CDR3 is CASSLNRGMNEKLFF.

The chain combines TRBV29-1 with TRBJ2-2. Germline assignment: CDR1 SQVTM and CDR2 ANQGSEA. The CDR3 spans 13 residues. This CDR3 is CSVEGLNTGELFF.

The J gene is TRBJ1-4, the V gene TRBV29-1; TCRdb calls TRBD1, which cannot be checked without DNA. Germline CDR1 is SQVTM and CDR2 is ANQGSEA. CDR3 length: 15 amino acids. The CDR3: CSVEERGQANEKLFF.

The rearrangement links TRBV4-3 to TRBJ1-1; lacking DNA, the TRBD1 call made by TCRdb goes unchecked. The CDR3 is 16 amino acids. Germline V gives CDR1 LGHNA, CDR2 YSLEER. CDR3 amino acids: CASSQLTGAQNTEAFF.

The chain joins TRBV4-1 to TRBJ2-3; the D call from TCRdb, TRBD1, cannot be confirmed without DNA. Germline V gene lookup returns CDR1 MGHRA and CDR2 YSYEKL. The CDR3 totals 16 residues. CDR3 sequence reads: CASSQVGTSDTDTQYF.

The chain joins TRBV7-9 to TRBJ2-1; the TCRdb D gene call, TRBD2, has no DNA to confirm it. CDR3 size: 15 residues. The germline V gene encodes CDR1 SEHNR and CDR2 FQNEAQ (reference sequence). The CDR3 loop reads CASSLSGLAGLEQFF.

V usage is TRBV7-9 and J usage is TRBJ2-7. The CDR3 is 12 amino acids. Germline CDR1 and CDR2: SEHNR and FQNEAQ (reference sequence). CDR3 loop: CASSLGTHEQYF.

V gene TRBV4-3 combines with J gene TRBJ2-7; TCRdb names TRBD1, which stays unverified in the absence of DNA. Germline V CDR1 and CDR2: LGHNA, YSLEER. The CDR3 is made up of 15 amino acids. CDR3 region: CASSQDSGGLYEQYF.

This chain connects TRBV29-1 to TRBJ1-4. The V gene's germline CDR1 is SQVTM and CDR2 ANQGSEA. CDR3 length: 13 residues. The CDR3 spells CSVDRQGGEKLFF.

V and J are TRBV7-9 and TRBJ2-1; as DNA is missing, the TRBD1 call by TCRdb cannot be tested. Germline-derived CDR1 and CDR2 are SEHNR and FQNEAQ (reference sequence). The CDR3 has 15 amino acids. Here the CDR3 reads CASSDGGGNYNEQFF.

The chain couples TRBV29-1 to TRBJ2-3; checking the TCRdb D call of TRBD2 is not possible without DNA. The germline V gene encodes CDR1 SQVTM and CDR2 ANQGSEA. The CDR3 consists of 14 residues. CDR3 protein: CSVTPPPTTDTQYF.

This chain uses TRBV4-1 with TRBJ2-7; TCRdb's assignment of TRBD1 cannot be checked, as there is no DNA. The CDR3 runs 16 residues. Per the germline V gene, CDR1 is MGHRA and CDR2 is YSYEKL. CDR3 sequence: CASSQDIGAFSYEQYF.

The CDR3 reads CSASEVAGGRPQHF. This chain connects TRBV20-1 to TRBJ1-5. The germline V gene encodes CDR1 DFQATT and CDR2 SNEGSKA (reference sequence). The CDR3 is 14 amino acids.

V gene TRBV29-1 combines with J gene TRBJ1-2; TCRdb picks TRBD1, but there is no DNA to check that call. Germline CDR1 is SQVTM and CDR2 is ANQGSEA. The CDR3 is 12 residues long. CDR3 in amino acids: CSVPDTAGGYTF. Full variable domain (remainder filled in from reference TRBV29-1 and TRBJ1-2): SAVISQKPSRDICQRGTSLTIQCQVDSQVTMMFWYRQQPGQSLTLIATANQGSEATYESGFVIDKFPISRPNLTFSTLTVSNMSPEDSSIYLCSVPDTAGGYTFGSGTRLTVV.

The J gene is TRBJ2-5, the V gene TRBV25-1; TCRdb indicates TRBD1, and absent DNA this call remains unverified. The CDR3 spans 15 residues. Looked up from germline, CDR1 is MGHDK and CDR2 is SYGVNS. The CDR3 loop is CASSGEQGYEETQYF.

The genes are TRBV30 and TRBJ1-2; TCRdb reports TRBD1, a call that lacks DNA to check it against. The CDR3 spans 12 residues. The germline V gene encodes CDR1 GTSNPN and CDR2 SVGIG (reference sequence). CDR3 region: CAWSRGAYGYTF.

The chain joins TRBV3-1 to TRBJ2-7; TCRdb indicates TRBD2, and absent DNA this call remains unverified. The CDR3 is 18 residues long. Germline V gives CDR1 LGHDT, CDR2 YNNKEL (reference sequence). The CDR3 region is CASSLQGNGRALYYEQYF.

The V call is TRBV4-3, the J call TRBJ1-1. The CDR3 is 14 amino acids. Germline CDR1 reads LGHNA; CDR2 reads YSLEER. CDR3 loop: CASSQVPVNTEAFF.

This chain joins TRBV29-1 and TRBJ2-1. Germline CDR1 and CDR2: SQVTM and ANQGSEA. The CDR3 is 11 residues long. This CDR3 reads CSVDTYNEQFF.

The chain recombines TRBV29-1 with TRBJ2-2. The germline CDR1 and CDR2 sequences are SQVTM and ANQGSEA. CDR3 length: 13 amino acids. This CDR3 is CSVVTPNTGELFF.

The CDR3 region is CASSQGNVTGSEQYF. This chain links TRBV4-1 with TRBJ2-7; the TCRdb call, TRBD1, lacks DNA for checking. CDR3 length: 15 residues. Germline V gene data show CDR1 as MGHRA and CDR2 as YSYEKL.